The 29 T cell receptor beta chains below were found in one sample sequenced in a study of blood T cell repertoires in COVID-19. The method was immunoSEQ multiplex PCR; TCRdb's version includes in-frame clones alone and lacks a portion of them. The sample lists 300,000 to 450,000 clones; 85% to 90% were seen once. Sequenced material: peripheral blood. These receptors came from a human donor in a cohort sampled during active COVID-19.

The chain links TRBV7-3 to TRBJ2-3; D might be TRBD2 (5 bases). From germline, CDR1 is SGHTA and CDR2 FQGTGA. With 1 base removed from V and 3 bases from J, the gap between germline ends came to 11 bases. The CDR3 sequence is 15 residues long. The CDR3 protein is CASSLRAGSTDTQYF. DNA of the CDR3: TGTGCCAGCAGCTTAAGGGCGGGTTCAACAGATACGCAGTATTTT. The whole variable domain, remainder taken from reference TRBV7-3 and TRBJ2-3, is GAGVSQTPSNKVTEKGKYVELRCDPISGHTALYWYRQSLGQGPEFLIYFQGTGAADDSGLPNDRFFAVRPEGSVSTLKIQRTERGDSAVYLCASSLRAGSTDTQYFGPGTRLTVL.

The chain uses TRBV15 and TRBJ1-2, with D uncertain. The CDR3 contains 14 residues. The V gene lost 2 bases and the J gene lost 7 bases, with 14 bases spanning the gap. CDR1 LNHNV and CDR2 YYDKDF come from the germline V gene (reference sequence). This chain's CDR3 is CATSRSRNEGGYTF. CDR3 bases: TGTGCCACCAGCAGATCCCGGAATGAGGGTGGCTACACCTTC.

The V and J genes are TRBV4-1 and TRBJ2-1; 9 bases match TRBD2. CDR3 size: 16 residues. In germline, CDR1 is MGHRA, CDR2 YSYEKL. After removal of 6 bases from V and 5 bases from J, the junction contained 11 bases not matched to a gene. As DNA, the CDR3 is TGCGCCAGCAGACTTCGCATAGCGGGAGATCACAATGAGCAGTTCTTC. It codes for CASRLRIAGDHNEQFF.

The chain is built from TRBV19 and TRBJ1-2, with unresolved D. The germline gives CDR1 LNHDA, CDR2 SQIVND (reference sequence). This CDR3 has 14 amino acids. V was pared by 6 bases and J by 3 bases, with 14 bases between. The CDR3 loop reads CASRGLRQDYGYTF. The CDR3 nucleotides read TGTGCCAGTAGAGGCCTACGGCAGGACTATGGCTACACCTTC.

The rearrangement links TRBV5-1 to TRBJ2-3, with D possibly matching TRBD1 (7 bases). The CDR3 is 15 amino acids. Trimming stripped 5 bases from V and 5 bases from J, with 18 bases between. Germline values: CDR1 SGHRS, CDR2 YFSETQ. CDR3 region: CASRGGQTGEDTQYF. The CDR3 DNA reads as TGCGCCAGCAGAGGGGGACAGACGGGGGAAGATACGCAGTATTTT.

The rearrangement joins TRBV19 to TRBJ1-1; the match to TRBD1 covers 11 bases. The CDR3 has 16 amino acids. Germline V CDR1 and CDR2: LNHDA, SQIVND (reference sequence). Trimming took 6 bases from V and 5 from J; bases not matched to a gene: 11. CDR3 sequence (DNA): TGTGCCAGTAGCCCAAGGGACAGGGGGGCTGGGACTGAAGCTTTCTTT. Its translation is CASSPRDRGAGTEAFF.

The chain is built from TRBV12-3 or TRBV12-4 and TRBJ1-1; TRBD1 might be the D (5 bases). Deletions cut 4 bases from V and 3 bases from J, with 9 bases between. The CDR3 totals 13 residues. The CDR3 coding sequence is TGTGCCAGCAGTTCCCAGGGATACACTGAAGCTTTCTTT. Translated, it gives CASSSQGYTEAFF.

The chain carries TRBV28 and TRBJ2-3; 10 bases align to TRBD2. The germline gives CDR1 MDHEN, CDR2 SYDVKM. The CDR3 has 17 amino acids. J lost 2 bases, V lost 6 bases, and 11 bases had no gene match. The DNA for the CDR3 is TGTGCCAGCAGGGTAATGAGGACTAGCGGATACACAGATACGCAGTATTTT. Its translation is CASRVMRTSGYTDTQYF.

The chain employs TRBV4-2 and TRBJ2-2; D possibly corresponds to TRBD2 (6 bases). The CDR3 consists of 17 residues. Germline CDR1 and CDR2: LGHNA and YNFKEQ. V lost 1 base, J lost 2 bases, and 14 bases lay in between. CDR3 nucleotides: TGTGCCAGCAGCCAAGTGGGAGGCGGGTCAAACACCGGGGAGCTGTTTTTT. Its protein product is CASSQVGGGSNTGELFF.

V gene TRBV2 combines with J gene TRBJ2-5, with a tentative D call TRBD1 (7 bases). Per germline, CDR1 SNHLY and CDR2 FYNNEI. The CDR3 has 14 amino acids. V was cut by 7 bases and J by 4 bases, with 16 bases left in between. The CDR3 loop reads CASKLAGGLETQYF. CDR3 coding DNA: TGTGCCAGCAAACTAGCAGGGGGATTAGAGACCCAGTACTTC.

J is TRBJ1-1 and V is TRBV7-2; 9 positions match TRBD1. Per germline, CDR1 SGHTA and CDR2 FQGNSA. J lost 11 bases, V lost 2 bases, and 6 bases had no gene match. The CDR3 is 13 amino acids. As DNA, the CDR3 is TGTGCCAGCAGCTTATGGGAAGACAGGGGGGCTTTCTTT. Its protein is CASSLWEDRGAFF.

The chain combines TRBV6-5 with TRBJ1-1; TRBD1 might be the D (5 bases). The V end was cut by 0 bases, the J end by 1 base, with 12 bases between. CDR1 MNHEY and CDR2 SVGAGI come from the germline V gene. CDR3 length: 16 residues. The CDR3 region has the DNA TGTGCCAGCAGTTACTCAGCGGGGCAGGGGAACACTGAAGCTTTCTTT. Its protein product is CASSYSAGQGNTEAFF.

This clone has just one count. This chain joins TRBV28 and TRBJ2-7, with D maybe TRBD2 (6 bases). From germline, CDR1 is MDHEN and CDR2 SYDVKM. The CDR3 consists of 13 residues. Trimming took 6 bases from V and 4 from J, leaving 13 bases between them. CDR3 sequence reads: CASSPGEGYEQYF. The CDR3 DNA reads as TGTGCCAGCAGCCCGGGAGAGGGGTACGAGCAGTACTTC.

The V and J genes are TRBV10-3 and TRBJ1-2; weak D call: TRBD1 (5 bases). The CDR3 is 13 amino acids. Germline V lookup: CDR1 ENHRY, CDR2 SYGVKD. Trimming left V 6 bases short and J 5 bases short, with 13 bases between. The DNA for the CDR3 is TGTGCCATCAGCCAGGGTGCTGTTTATGGCTACACCTTC. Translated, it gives CAISQGAVYGYTF.

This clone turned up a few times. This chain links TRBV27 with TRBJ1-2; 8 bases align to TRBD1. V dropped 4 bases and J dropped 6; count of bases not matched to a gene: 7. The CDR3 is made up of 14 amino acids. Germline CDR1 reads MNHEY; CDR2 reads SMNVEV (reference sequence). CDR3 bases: TGTGCCAGCAGTTCCGGACAGGGCAGAGATGGCTACACCTTC. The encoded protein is CASSSGQGRDGYTF.

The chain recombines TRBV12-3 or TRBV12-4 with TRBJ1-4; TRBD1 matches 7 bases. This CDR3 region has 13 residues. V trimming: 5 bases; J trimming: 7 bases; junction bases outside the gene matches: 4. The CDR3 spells CASSRQGGEKLFF. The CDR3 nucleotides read TGTGCCAGCAGTAGACAGGGTGGTGAAAAACTGTTTTTT.

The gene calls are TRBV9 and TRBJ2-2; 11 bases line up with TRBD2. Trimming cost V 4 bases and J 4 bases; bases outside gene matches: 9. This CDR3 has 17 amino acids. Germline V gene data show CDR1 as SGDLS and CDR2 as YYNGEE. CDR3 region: CASSSSTSGGRTGELFF. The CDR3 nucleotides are TGTGCCAGCAGCTCCTCCACTAGCGGGGGACGCACCGGGGAGCTGTTTTTT.

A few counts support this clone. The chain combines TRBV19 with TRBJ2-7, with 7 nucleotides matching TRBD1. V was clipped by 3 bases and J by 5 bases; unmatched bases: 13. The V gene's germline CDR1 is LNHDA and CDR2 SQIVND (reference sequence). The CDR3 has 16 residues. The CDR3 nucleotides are TGTGCCAGTAGTATTCGTCGATTGACAGGGATCCACGAGCAGTACTTC. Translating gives CASSIRRLTGIHEQYF. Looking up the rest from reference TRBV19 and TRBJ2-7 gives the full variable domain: DGGITQSPKYLFRKEGQNVTLSCEQNLNHDAMYWYRQDPGQGLRLIYYSQIVNDFQKGDIAEGYSVSREKKESFPLTVTSAQKNPTAFYLCASSIRRLTGIHEQYFGPGTRLTVT.

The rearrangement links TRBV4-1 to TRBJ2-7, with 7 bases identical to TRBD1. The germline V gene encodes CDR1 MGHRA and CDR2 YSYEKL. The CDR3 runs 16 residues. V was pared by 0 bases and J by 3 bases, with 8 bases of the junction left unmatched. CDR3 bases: TGCGCCAGCAGCCAAGAAAATGACAGGGTTATCTACGAGCAGTACTTC. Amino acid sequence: CASSQENDRVIYEQYF.

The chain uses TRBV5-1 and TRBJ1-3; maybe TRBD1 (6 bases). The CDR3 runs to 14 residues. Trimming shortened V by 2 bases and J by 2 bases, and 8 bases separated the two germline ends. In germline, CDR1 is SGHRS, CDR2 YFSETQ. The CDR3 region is CASSFQGPGNTIYF. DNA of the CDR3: TGCGCCAGCAGCTTCCAGGGGCCTGGAAACACCATATATTTT.

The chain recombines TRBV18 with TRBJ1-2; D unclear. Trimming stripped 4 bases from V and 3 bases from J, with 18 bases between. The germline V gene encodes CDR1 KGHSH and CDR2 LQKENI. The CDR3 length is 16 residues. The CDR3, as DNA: TGTGCCAGCTCACTTTCATCGGGAAGGGTTGACTATGGCTACACCTTC. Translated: CASSLSSGRVDYGYTF.

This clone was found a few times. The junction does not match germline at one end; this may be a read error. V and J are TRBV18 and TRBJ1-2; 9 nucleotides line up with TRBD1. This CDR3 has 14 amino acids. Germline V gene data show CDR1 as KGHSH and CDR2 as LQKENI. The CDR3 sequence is CASSPRRSGQGFAF. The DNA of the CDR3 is TGTGCCAGCTCACCACGTCGATCGGGACAGGGCTTCGCCTTC. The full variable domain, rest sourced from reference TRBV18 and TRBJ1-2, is NAGVMQNPRHLVRRRGQEARLRCSPMKGHSHVYWYRQLPEEGLKFMVYLQKENIIDESGMPKERFSAEFPKEGPSILRIQQVVRGDSAAYFCASSPRRSGQGFAFGSGTRLTVV.

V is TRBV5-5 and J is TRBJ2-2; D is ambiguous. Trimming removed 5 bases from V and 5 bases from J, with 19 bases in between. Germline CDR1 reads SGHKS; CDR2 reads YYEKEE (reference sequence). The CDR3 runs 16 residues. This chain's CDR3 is CASSPFLDLATGELFF. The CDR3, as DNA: TGTGCCAGCAGTCCCTTCCTTGATCTCGCGACCGGGGAGCTGTTTTTT.

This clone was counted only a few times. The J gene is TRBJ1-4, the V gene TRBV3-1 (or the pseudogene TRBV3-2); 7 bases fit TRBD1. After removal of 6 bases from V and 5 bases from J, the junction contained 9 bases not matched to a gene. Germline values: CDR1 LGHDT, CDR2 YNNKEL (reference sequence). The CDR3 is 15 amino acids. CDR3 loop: CASSSKKTGNEKLFF. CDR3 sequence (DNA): TGTGCCAGCAGTTCGAAGAAGACAGGGAATGAAAAACTGTTTTTT.

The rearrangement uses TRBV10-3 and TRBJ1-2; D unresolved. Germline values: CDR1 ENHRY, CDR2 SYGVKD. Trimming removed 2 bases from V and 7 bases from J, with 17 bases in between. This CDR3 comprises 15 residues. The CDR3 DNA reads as TGTGCCATCAGTGAGCCCCCGATACGGTATACTGGCTACACCTTC. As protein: CAISEPPIRYTGYTF.

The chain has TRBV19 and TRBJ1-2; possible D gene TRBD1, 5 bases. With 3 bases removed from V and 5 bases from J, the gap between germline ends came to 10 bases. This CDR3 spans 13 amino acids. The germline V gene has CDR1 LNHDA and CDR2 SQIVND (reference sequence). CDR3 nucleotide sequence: TGTGCCAGTAGTATGGCAGGGTGGTATGGCTACACCTTC. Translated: CASSMAGWYGYTF.

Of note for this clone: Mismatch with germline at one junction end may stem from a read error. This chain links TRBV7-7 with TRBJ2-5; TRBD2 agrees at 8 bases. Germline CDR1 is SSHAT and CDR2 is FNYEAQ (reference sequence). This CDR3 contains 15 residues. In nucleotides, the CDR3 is TGTGCTAGCAGCAAGGCGGTAGCGGGGCAAGAGACCCAGTACTTC. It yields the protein CASSKAVAGQETQYF.

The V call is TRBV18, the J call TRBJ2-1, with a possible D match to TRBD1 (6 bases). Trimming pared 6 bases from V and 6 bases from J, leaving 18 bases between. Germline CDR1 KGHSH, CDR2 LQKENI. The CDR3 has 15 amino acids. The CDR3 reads CASSIQGPGPNEQFF. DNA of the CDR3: TGTGCCAGCTCTATACAGGGCCCGGGGCCCAATGAGCAGTTCTTC.

The CDR3 DNA reads TGTGCCAGCAGCCCTCTCGCCGGGACAGGGGGGCGTAATGAGCAGTTCTTC. It is translated as CASSPLAGTGGRNEQFF. The chain uses TRBV14 and TRBJ2-1, with 11 bases aligning to TRBD1. The CDR3 runs to 17 residues. Germline V gene data show CDR1 as SGHDN and CDR2 as FVKESK. V shed 4 bases and J 7 bases; nucleotides not matched to a gene: 12.